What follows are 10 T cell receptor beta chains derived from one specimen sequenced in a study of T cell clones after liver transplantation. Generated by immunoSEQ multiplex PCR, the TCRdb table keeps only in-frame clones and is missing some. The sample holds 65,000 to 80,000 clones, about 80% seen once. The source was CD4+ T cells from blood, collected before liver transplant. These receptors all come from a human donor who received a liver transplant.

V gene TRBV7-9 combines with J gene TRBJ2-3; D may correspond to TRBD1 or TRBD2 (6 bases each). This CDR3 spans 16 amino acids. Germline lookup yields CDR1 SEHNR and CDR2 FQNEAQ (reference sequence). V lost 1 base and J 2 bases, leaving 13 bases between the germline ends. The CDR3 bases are TGTGCCAGCAGCTTAGGTTCGGGGGCCCTCACAGATACGCAGTATTTT. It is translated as CASSLGSGALTDTQYF.

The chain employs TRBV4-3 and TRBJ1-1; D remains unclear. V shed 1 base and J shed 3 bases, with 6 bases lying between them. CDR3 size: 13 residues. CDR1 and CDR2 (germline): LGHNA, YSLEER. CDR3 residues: CASSQGFHTEAFF. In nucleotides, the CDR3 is TGCGCCAGCAGCCAAGGTTTTCACACTGAAGCTTTCTTT.

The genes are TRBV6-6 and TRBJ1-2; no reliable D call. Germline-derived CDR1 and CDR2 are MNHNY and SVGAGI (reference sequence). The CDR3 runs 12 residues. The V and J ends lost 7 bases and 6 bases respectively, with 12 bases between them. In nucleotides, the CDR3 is TGTGCCAGCAAGGGTTCCAGCGATGGCTACACCTTC. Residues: CASKGSSDGYTF.

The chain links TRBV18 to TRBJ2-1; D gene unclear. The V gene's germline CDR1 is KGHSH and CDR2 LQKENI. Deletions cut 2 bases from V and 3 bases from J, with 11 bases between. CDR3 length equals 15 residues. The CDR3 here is CASSPVTIRYNEQFF. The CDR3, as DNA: TGTGCCAGCTCACCAGTTACTATACGCTACAATGAGCAGTTCTTC. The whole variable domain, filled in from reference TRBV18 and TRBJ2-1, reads NAGVMQNPRHLVRRRGQEARLRCSPMKGHSHVYWYRQLPEEGLKFMVYLQKENIIDESGMPKERFSAEFPKEGPSILRIQQVVRGDSAAYFCASSPVTIRYNEQFFGPGTRLTVL.

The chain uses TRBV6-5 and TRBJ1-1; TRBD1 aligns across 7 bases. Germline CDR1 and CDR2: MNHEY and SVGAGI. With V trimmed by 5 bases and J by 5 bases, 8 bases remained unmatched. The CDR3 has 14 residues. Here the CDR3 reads CASSTYRGRTEAFF. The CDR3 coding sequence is TGTGCCAGCAGTACTTACAGGGGTAGGACTGAAGCTTTCTTT.

CDR3: CAWSVYSGKDTQYF. Here the CDR3 DNA reads TGTGCCTGGAGTGTTTATAGCGGGAAGGATACGCAGTATTTT. The chain links TRBV30 to TRBJ2-3; 8 bases match TRBD2. V lost 0 bases, J lost 6 bases, and 5 bases stayed unmatched. Germline V gene sequence: CDR1 GTSNPN, CDR2 SVGIG (reference sequence). The CDR3 covers 14 residues. Supplemented by reference TRBV30 and TRBJ2-3, the full variable domain reads SQTIHQWPATLVQPVGSPLSLECTVEGTSNPNLYWYRQAAGRGLQLLFYSVGIGQISSEVPQNLSASRPQDRQFILSSKKLLLSDSGFYLCAWSVYSGKDTQYFGPGTRLTVL.

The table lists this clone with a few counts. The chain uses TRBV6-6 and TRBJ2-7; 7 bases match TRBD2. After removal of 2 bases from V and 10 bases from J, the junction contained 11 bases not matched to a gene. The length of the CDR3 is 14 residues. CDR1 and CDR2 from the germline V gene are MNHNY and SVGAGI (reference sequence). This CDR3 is CASSYPSGDPKQYF. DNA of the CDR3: TGTGCCAGCAGTTACCCTAGCGGAGACCCGAAACAGTACTTC.

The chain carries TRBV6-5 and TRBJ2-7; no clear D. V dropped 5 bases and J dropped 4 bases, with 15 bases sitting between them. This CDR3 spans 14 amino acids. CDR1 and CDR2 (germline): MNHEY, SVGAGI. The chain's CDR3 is CASSLGPGWYEQYF. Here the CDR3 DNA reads TGTGCCAGCAGTCTTGGACCCGGATGGTACGAGCAGTACTTC.

In DNA, the CDR3 is TGTGCCAGCAGCTTCCCGGGACACCGGAACACTGAAGCTTTCTTT. Translating it yields CASSFPGHRNTEAFF. The J gene is TRBJ1-1, the V gene TRBV11-2, with D maybe TRBD1 (6 bases). V was pared by 3 bases and J by 1 base, with 12 bases between. Germline V gene sequence: CDR1 SGHAT, CDR2 FQNNGV. This CDR3 has 15 residues.

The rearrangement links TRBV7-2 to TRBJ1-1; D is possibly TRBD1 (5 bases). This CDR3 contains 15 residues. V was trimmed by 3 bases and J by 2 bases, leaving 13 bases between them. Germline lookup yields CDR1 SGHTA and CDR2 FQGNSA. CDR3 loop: CASSFGTFANTEAFF. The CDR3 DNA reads TGTGCCAGCAGCTTCGGGACCTTTGCAAACACTGAAGCTTTCTTT.